The 9 T cell receptor beta chains in this list originate from one sample, sequenced in a study of OX40 agonist ivuxolimab in advanced cancers. Libraries were prepared through the immunoSEQ multiplex PCR assay. TCRdb retrieved this table from immuneACCESS and kept in-frame rearrangements only. Not all clones are present; in checked studies, unresolved V genes account for under half, and no reason is known for the remainder. The sample table contains 60,000 to 80,000 clones; only one count was recorded for approximately 82% of them. Together, the top ten hold under 2% of the sample. Specimen: CD4+ or CD8+ T cells sorted from blood, collected in a trial of the OX40 agonist ivuxolimab. Every receptor here comes from an adult with an advanced solid tumor such as melanoma, head and neck, liver or kidney cancer.

This chain connects TRBV5-6 to TRBJ1-2; D perhaps matches TRBD1 (5 bases). The germline CDR1 and CDR2 sequences are SGHDT and YYEEEE. The CDR3 length is 14 residues. The V gene lost 4 bases and the J gene lost 4 bases, with 14 bases spanning the gap. Here the CDR3 reads CASSRQQGSYGYTF. The CDR3 region has the DNA TGTGCCAGCAGCAGACAGCAAGGAAGCTATGGCTACACCTTC.

The chain recombines TRBV6-5 with TRBJ2-1; D unresolved. Germline V CDR1 and CDR2: MNHEY, SVGAGI. This CDR3 has 11 amino acids. The V gene lost 7 bases and the J gene lost 4 bases, with 5 bases spanning the gap. CDR3 sequence: CASTRYNEQFF. The CDR3 DNA reads as TGTGCCAGCACGAGGTACAATGAGCAGTTCTTC.

The chain couples TRBV2 to TRBJ2-1; 8 bases line up with TRBD1. The junction had 10 bases not matched to a gene; V was cut back by 8 bases and J by 7 bases. Looked up from germline, CDR1 is SNHLY and CDR2 is FYNNEI. This CDR3 region has 14 residues. CDR3 sequence (DNA): TGTGCCAGCTTAAGGACAGGGAGAGGTAATGAGCAGTTCTTC. Amino acids: CASLRTGRGNEQFF.

The chain combines TRBV5-1 with TRBJ1-2, with D hard to call. The CDR3 sequence is 14 residues long. CDR1 and CDR2 (germline): SGHRS, YFSETQ. V was clipped by 0 bases and J by 1 base, with 7 bases between them. The CDR3 DNA reads as TGCGCCAGCAGCTTGGGGGAGTTTAACTATGGCTACACCTTC. Amino acid sequence: CASSLGEFNYGYTF.

V usage is TRBV4-3 and J usage is TRBJ2-5; 8 bases map to TRBD2. This CDR3 spans 16 amino acids. Unmatched junction bases numbered 8, after V lost 0 bases and J lost 5 bases. Per germline, CDR1 LGHNA and CDR2 YSLEER. This chain's CDR3 is CASSQDLGAGGETQYF. Here the CDR3 DNA reads TGCGCCAGCAGCCAAGATCTTGGGGCGGGAGGTGAGACCCAGTACTTC.

The count of this clone is one. This chain connects TRBV19 to TRBJ2-7; no definite D call. The CDR3 is 13 amino acids. Germline V gives CDR1 LNHDA, CDR2 SQIVND (reference sequence). V dropped 3 bases and J dropped 0 bases, with 6 bases sitting between them. The CDR3 region is CASSIESSYEQYF. CDR3 DNA sequence: TGTGCCAGTAGTATTGAATCCTCCTACGAGCAGTACTTC.

The rearrangement links TRBV7-9 to TRBJ2-5; D is uncertain. The germline V gene encodes CDR1 SEHNR and CDR2 FQNEAQ (reference sequence). The CDR3 totals 12 residues. The ends were cut back, 1 base at V and 5 bases at J, with 5 bases in the middle. CDR3 loop: CASSLVDETQYF. In nucleotides, the CDR3 is TGTGCCAGCAGCTTAGTCGATGAGACCCAGTACTTC. The full variable domain, with the rest looked up from reference TRBV7-9 and TRBJ2-5, is DTGVSQNPRHKITKRGQNVTFRCDPISEHNRLYWYRQTLGQGPEFLTYFQNEAQLEKSRLLSDRFSAERPKGSFSTLEIQRTEQGDSAMYLCASSLVDETQYFGPGTRLLVL.

This clone showed up just once. The rearrangement uses TRBV4-3 and TRBJ1-1; D remains unclear. CDR1 is LGHNA and CDR2 is YSLEER in the germline V gene. Trimming removed 0 bases from V and 4 bases from J, with 12 bases in between. The CDR3 extends over 15 amino acids. The CDR3 reads CASSQDLRGTTEAFF. The CDR3 nucleotides are TGCGCCAGCAGCCAAGATCTCCGCGGAACCACTGAAGCTTTCTTT.

This chain links TRBV5-1 with TRBJ2-7, with 7 bases matching TRBD1. V lost 2 bases, J lost 1 base, and 9 bases stayed unmatched. Per germline, CDR1 SGHRS and CDR2 YFSETQ. The CDR3 sequence is 16 residues long. The CDR3 region is CASSLTGDTLSYEQYF. CDR3 DNA sequence: TGCGCCAGCAGCTTAACAGGGGATACACTTTCCTACGAGCAGTACTTC.